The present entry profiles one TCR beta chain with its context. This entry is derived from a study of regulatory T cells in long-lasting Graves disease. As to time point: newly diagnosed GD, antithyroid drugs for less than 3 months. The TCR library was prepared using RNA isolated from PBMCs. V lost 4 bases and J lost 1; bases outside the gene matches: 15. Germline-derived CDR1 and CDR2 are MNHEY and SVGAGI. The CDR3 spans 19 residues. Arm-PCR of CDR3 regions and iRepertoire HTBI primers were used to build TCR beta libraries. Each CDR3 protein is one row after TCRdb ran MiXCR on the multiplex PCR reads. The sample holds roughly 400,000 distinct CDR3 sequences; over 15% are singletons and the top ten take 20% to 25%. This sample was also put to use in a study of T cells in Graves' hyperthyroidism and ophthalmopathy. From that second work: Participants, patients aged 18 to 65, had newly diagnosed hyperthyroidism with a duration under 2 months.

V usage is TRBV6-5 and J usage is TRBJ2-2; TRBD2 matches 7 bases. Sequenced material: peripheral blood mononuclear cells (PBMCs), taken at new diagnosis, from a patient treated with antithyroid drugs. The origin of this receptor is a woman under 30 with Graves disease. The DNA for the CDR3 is TGTGCCAGCAGTTCCTTCTGGGAGGGGATGGTAGGGAACACCGGGGAGCTGTTTTTT. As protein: CASSSFWEGMVGNTGELFF.